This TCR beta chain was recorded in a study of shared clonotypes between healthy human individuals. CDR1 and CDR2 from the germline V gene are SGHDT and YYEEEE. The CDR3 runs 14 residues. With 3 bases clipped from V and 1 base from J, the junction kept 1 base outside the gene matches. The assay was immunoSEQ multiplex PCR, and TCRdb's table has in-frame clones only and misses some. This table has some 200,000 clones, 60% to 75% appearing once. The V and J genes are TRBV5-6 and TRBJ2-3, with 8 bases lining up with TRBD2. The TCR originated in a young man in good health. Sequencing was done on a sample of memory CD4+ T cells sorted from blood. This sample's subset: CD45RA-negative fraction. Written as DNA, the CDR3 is TGTGCCAGCAGCTCGACTAGCGGCACAGATACGCAGTATTTT. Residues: CASSSTSGTDTQYF.